This TCR beta chain is drawn from a study of blood T cell repertoires in COVID-19. Sequenced by immunoSEQ multiplex PCR; TCRdb stores in-frame clones only, minus some. Of some 260,000 clones listed, 75% to 95% are singletons. Per the germline V gene, CDR1 is MDHEN and CDR2 is SYDVKM. The CDR3 length is 15 residues. V lost 3 bases, J lost 0 bases, and 11 bases lay in between. Ages ranged from roughly 18 to 95 years, with residence in around 24 US areas. Each participant's cohort was designated according to participant-reported clinical history. The recovered donors of Cohort 3 showed two negative PCRs, clearance, or symptom resolution.

This clonotype was sampled from a woman in her late teens or twenties who had recovered from COVID-19. Material: PBMCs or T cells enriched from blood (not recorded which). The chain is built from TRBV28 and TRBJ2-5; D not certain. The CDR3: CASSLSVRYQETQYF. The CDR3 DNA reads TGTGCCAGCAGTTTGTCTGTTCGGTACCAAGAGACCCAGTACTTC.